Sequencing of this TCR beta chain was carried out in a study of blood T cells in healthy people across ages. Whole-study results and caveats: Considered underestimates were the diversity estimates obtained from one million T cells.

For the second PCR, which ran for about 6 to 11 cycles, a sample-barcoded 5' primer and a J-beta primer mix were used. TCRdb called the 5' RACE reads again in MiXCR, with one record for every CDR3 protein. The table has 600,000 to 1,000,000 distinct CDR3 sequences, more than 20% seen once. Each sample provided at least 6 micrograms of extracted total RNA. Germline CDR1 and CDR2: SEHNR and FQNEAQ (reference sequence). Between the trimmed V and J ends, which lost 3 bases and 8 bases, there was a span of 13 bases. The CDR3 is made up of 13 amino acids. Points on this clonotype: The target antigen is unknown.

The same data also went into a second study, on T cells of mothers and their children. That work adds: Each child contributed approximately 3.3 million TCR beta CDR3 reads, while each mother contributed over 9.5 million. At a sensitivity of around 100 clones per million clonotypes, no persistent microchimeric T cell clones appeared.

The chain joins TRBV7-9 to TRBJ1-2; D call uncertain. Sequences were obtained from blood. This TCR came from a boy aged 5-17 years in good health. CDR3 sequence: CASSFGPREGYTF. The CDR3 DNA reads TGTGCCAGCAGCTTCGGACCGCGGGAAGGCTACACCTTC.